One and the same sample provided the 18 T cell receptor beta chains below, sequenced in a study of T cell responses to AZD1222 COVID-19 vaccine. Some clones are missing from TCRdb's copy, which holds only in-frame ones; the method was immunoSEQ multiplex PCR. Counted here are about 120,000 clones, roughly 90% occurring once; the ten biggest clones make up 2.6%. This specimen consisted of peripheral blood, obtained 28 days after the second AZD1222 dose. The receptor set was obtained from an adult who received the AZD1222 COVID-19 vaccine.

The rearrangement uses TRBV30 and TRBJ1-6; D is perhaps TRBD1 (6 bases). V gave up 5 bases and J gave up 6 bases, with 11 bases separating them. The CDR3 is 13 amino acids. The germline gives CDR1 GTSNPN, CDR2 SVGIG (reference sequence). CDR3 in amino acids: CAWGGQSNSPLHF. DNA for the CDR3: TGTGCCTGGGGTGGACAGTCTAATTCACCCCTCCACTTT. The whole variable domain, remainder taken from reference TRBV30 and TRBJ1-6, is SQTIHQWPATLVQPVGSPLSLECTVEGTSNPNLYWYRQAAGRGLQLLFYSVGIGQISSEVPQNLSASRPQDRQFILSSKKLLLSDSGFYLCAWGGQSNSPLHFGNGTRLTVT.

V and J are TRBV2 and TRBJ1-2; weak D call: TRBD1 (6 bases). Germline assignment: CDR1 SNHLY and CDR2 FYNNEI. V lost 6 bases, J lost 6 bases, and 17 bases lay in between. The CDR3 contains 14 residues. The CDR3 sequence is CASRDSERGHGYTF. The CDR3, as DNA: TGTGCCAGCAGGGACAGCGAACGGGGCCATGGCTACACCTTC.

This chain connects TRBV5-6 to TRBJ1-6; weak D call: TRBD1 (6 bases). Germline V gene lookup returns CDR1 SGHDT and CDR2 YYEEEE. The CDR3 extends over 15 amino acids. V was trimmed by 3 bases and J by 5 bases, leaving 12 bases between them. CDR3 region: CASSSGQSDNSPLHF. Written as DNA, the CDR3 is TGTGCCAGCAGCTCAGGACAGTCTGATAATTCACCCCTCCACTTT.

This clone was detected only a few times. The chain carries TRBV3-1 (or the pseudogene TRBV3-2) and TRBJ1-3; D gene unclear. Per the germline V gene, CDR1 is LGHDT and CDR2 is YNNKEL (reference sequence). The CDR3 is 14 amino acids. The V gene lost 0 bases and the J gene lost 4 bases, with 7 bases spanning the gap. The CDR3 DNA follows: TGTGCCAGCAGCCAAGATCCACAGGGAAACACCATATATTTT. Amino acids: CASSQDPQGNTIYF.

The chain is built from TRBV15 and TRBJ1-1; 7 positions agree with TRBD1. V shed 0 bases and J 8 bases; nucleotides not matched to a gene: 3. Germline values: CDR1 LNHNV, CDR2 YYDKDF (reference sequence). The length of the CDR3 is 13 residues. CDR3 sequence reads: CATSRDYRGEAFF. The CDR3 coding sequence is TGTGCCACCAGCAGAGACTACAGGGGAGAAGCTTTCTTT. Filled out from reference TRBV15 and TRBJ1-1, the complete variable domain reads DAMVIQNPRYQVTQFGKPVTLSCSQTLNHNVMYWYQQKSSQAPKLLFHYYDKDFNNEADTPDNFQSRRPNTSFCFLDIRSPGLGDTAMYLCATSRDYRGEAFFGQGTRLTVV.

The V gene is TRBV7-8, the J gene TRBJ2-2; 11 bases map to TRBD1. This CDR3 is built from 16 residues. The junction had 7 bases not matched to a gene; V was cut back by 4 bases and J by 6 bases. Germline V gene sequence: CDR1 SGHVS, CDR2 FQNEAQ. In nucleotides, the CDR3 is TGTGCCAGCAGCTCCCTCGGGACAGGGGGATCCGGGGAGCTGTTTTTT. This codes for CASSSLGTGGSGELFF.

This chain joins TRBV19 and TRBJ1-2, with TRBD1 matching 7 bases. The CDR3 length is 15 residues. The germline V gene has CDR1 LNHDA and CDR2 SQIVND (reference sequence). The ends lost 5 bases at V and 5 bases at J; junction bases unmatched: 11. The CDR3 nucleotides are TGTGCCAGTAGTTCACCAGACAGGGTGGTGTATGGCTACACCTTC. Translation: CASSSPDRVVYGYTF.

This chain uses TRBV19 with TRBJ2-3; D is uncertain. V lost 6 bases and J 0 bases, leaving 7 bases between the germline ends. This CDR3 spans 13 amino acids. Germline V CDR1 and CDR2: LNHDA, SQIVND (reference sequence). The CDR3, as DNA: TGTGCCAGTAGCTTACTTAGCACAGATACGCAGTATTTT. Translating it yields CASSLLSTDTQYF.

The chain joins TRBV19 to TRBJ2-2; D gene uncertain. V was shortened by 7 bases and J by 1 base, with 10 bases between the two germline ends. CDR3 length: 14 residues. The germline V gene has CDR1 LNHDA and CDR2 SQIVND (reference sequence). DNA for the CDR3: TGTGCCAGTACTCGGACGGTGAACACCGGGGAGCTGTTTTTT. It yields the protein CASTRTVNTGELFF.

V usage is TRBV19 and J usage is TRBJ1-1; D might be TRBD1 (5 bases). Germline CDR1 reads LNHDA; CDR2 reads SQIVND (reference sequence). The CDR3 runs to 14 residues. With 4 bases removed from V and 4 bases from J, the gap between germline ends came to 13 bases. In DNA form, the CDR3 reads TGTGCCAGTAGTAATGAGGGGTTGGGCACTGAAGCTTTCTTT. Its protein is CASSNEGLGTEAFF.

The DNA for the CDR3 is TGCGCCAGCAGCCAAGATCCGGGACGTGGGAATGAGCAGTTCTTC. The encoded protein is CASSQDPGRGNEQFF. The chain combines TRBV4-3 with TRBJ2-1; D may correspond to TRBD1 or TRBD2 (5 bases each). Trimming took 0 bases from V and 7 from J, leaving 13 bases between them. The length of the CDR3 is 15 residues. Germline V CDR1 and CDR2: LGHNA, YSLEER.

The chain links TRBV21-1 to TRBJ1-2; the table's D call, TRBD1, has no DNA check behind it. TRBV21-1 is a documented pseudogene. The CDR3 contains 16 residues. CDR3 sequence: CASRVCRQGAGYGYTF. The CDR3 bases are TGTGCCAGCAGGGTTTGCCGACAGGGGGCCGGCTATGGCTACACCTTC.

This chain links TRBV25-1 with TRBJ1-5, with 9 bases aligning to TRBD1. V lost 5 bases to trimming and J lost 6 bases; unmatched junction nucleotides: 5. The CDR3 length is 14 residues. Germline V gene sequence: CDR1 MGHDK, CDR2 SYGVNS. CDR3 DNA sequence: TGTGCCAGCAGTCTGGGACAGGGATTTCAGCCCCAGCATTTT. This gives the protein CASSLGQGFQPQHF.

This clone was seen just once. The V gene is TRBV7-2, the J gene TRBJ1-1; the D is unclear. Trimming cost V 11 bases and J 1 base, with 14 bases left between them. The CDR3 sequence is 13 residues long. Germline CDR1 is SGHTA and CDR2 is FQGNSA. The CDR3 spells CALRGGGNTEAFF. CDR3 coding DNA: TGTGCCCTTCGAGGAGGTGGGAACACTGAAGCTTTCTTT.

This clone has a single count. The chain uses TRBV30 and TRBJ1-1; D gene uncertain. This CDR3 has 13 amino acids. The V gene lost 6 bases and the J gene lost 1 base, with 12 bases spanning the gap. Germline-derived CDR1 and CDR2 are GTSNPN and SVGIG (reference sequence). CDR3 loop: CACSGLGNTEAFF. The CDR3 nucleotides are TGTGCCTGTTCAGGTTTGGGGAACACTGAAGCTTTCTTT.

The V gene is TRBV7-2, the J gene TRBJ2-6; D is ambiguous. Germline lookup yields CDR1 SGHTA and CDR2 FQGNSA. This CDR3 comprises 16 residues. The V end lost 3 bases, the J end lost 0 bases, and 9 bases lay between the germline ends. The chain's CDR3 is CASSLDVSSGANVLTF. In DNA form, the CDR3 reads TGTGCCAGCAGCTTGGACGTGAGCTCTGGGGCCAACGTCCTGACTTTC.

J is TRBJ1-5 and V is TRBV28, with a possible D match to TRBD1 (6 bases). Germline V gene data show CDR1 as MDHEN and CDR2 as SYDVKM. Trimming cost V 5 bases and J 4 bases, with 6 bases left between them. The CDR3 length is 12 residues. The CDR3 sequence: CASSTGNQPQHF. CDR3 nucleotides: TGTGCCAGCAGTACAGGGAATCAGCCCCAGCATTTT.

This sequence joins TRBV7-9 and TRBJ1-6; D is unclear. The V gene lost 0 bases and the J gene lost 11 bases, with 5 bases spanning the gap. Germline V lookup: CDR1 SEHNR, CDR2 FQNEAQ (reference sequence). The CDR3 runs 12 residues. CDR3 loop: CASSLADAPLHF. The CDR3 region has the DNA TGTGCCAGCAGCTTAGCCGACGCACCCCTCCACTTT.